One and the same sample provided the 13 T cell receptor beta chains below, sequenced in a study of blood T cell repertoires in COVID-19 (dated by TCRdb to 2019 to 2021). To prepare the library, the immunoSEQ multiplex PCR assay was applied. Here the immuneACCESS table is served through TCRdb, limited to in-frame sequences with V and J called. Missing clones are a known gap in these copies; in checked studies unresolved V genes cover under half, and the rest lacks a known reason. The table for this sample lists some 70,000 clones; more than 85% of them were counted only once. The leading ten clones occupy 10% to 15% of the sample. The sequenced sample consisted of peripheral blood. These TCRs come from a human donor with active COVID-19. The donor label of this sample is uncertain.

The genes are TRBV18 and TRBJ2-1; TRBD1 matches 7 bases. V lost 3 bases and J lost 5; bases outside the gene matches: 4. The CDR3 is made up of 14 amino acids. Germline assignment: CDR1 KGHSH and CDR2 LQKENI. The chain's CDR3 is CASSPGTDNNEQFF. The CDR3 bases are TGTGCCAGCTCACCGGGGACAGACAACAATGAGCAGTTCTTC.

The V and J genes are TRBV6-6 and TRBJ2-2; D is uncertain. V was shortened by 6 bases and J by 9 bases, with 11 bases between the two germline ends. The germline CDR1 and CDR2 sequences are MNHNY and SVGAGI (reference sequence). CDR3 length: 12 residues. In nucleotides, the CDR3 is TGTGCCAGCAGAGATATAAGCAGGGAGCTGTTTTTT. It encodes CASRDISRELFF.

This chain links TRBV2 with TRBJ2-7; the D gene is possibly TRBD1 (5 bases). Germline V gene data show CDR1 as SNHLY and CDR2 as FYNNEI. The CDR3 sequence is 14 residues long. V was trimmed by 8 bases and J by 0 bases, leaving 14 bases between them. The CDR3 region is CASLDGASSYEQYF. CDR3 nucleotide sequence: TGTGCCAGCTTGGATGGGGCGAGCTCCTACGAGCAGTACTTC.

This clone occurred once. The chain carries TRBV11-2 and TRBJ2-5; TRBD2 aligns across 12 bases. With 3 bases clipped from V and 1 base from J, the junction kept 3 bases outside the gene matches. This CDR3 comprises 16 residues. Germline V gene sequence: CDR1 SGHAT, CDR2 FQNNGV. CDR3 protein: CASSFRTSGIQETQYF. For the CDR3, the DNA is TGTGCCAGCAGCTTCCGGACTAGCGGGATCCAAGAGACCCAGTACTTC.

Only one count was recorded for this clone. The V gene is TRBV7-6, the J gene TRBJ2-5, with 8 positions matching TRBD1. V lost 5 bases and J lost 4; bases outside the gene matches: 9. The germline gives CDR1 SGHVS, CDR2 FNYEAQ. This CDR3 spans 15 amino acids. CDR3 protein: CASSIGQGRGETQYF. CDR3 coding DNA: TGTGCCAGCAGCATAGGACAGGGCCGGGGAGAGACCCAGTACTTC.

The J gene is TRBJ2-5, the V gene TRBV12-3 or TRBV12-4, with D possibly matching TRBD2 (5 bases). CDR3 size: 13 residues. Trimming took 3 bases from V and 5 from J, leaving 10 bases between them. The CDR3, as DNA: TGTGCCAGCAGTTTTTCCGGGATTGAGACCCAGTACTTC. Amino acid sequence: CASSFSGIETQYF.

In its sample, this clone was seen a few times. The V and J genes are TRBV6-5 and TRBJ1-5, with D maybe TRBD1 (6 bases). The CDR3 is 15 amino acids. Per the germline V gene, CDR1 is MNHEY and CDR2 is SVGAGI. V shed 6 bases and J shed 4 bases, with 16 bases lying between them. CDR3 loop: CASSHGGGLNQPQHF. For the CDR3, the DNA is TGTGCCAGCAGCCATGGCGGGGGCCTTAATCAGCCCCAGCATTTT.

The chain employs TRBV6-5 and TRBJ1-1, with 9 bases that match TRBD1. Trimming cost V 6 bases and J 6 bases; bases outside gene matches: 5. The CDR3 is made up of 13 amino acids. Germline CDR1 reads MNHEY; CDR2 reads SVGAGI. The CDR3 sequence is CASRRGQGSEAFF. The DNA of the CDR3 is TGTGCCAGCAGGAGGGGACAGGGATCTGAAGCTTTCTTT.

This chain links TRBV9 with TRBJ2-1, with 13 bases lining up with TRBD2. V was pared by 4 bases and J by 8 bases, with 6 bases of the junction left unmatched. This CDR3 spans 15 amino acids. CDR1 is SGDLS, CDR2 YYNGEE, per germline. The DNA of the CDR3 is TGTGCCAGCAGCCCTAGGACTAGCGGGAGTGATGAGCAGTTCTTC. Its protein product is CASSPRTSGSDEQFF.

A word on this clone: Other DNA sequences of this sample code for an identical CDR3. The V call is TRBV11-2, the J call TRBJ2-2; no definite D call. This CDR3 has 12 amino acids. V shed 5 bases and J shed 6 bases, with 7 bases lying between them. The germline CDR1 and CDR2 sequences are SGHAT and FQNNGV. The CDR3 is CASSPSAGELFF. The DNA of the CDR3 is TGTGCCAGCAGCCCCTCTGCCGGGGAGCTGTTTTTT.

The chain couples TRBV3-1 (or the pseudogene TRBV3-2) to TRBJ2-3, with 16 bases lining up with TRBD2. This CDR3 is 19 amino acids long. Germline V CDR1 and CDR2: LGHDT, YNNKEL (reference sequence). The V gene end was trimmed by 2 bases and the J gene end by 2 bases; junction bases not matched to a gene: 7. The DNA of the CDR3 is TGTGCCAGCAGCCAACCGGGACTAGCGGGAGGGAACTTCACAGATACGCAGTATTTT. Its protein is CASSQPGLAGGNFTDTQYF.

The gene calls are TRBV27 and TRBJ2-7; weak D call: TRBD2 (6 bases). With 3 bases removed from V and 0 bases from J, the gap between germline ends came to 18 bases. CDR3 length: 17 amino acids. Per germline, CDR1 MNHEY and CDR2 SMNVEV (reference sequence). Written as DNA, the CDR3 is TGTGCCAGCAGTTTCCTCCCGGGACGGGGGAGCTCCTACGAGCAGTACTTC. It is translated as CASSFLPGRGSSYEQYF.

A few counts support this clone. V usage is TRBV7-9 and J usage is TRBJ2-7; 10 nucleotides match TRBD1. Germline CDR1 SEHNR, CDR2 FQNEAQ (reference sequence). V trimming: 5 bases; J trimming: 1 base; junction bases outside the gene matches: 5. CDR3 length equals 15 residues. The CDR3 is CASSPSGQGSYEQYF. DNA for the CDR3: TGTGCCAGCAGCCCATCGGGACAGGGGTCCTACGAGCAGTACTTC.